The 15 T cell receptor beta chains presented below share a single source sample, sequenced in a study of human T cells and chemical hapten exposure. Time point in this sample: pre-sensitization, week 0. As to treatment: therapeutic diphenylcyclopropenone sensitization with weekly scalp DPC. TCRdb independently ran MiXCR on the RACE reads; one entry per CDR3 protein. The sample lists 120,000 or so distinct CDR3 sequences, around an eighth occurring once. The material sequenced was whole blood, taken in connection with sensitization to the hapten diphenylcyclopropenone (DPC). The receptors shown here come from a young woman with alopecia areata. Some clones in this sample may be carry-over from other donors' samples.

The sample holds a few counts of this clonotype. The chain links TRBV4-3 to TRBJ1-1; possible D gene TRBD1, 6 bases. The V gene lost 1 base and the J gene lost 4 bases, with 10 bases spanning the gap. CDR1 and CDR2 (germline): LGHNA, YSLEER. The CDR3 totals 14 residues. In DNA, the CDR3 is TGCGCCAGCAGCCAAGGTGGAGGGGGCACTGAAGCTTTCTTT. This codes for CASSQGGGGTEAFF.

The chain joins TRBV4-1 to TRBJ1-5; D gene ambiguous. Trimming left V 0 bases short and J 7 bases short, with 16 bases between. Per germline, CDR1 MGHRA and CDR2 YSYEKL. This CDR3 is 16 amino acids long. CDR3 sequence: CASSQDFTAEYQPQHF. The DNA for the CDR3 is TGCGCCAGCAGCCAAGATTTCACAGCTGAGTACCAGCCCCAGCATTTT.

V is TRBV11-1 and J is TRBJ1-1, with D unclear. CDR3 length: 12 amino acids. With 5 bases removed from V and 1 base from J, the gap between germline ends came to 5 bases. Looked up from germline, CDR1 is SGHAT and CDR2 is FQDESV (reference sequence). For the CDR3, the DNA is TGTGCCAGCAGCCCAACGAACACTGAAGCTTTCTTT. Translation gives CASSPTNTEAFF.

This clonotype was counted a few times. The gene calls are TRBV4-1 and TRBJ2-2; 8 bases match TRBD1. The CDR3 is made up of 17 amino acids. Germline assignment: CDR1 MGHRA and CDR2 YSYEKL. V shed 0 bases, J shed 4 bases, and the junction held 7 bases outside the gene matches. The CDR3 reads CASSQDLETGATGELFF. The CDR3 nucleotides are TGCGCCAGCAGCCAAGATTTAGAGACAGGGGCCACCGGGGAGCTGTTTTTT.

The chain uses TRBV19 and TRBJ1-2, with no clear D. V dropped 4 bases and J dropped 14 bases, with 17 bases sitting between them. CDR3 size: 12 residues. The germline CDR1 and CDR2 sequences are LNHDA and SQIVND (reference sequence). The CDR3 protein is CASSNQTPRWTF. As DNA, the CDR3 is TGTGCCAGTAGTAACCAGACACCCCGATGGACCTTC.

The J gene is TRBJ1-1, the V gene TRBV20-1; 8 bases agree with TRBD1. J was trimmed by 3 bases and V by 6 bases; bases with no gene match: 9. Germline loops: CDR1 DFQATT, CDR2 SNEGSKA (reference sequence). The CDR3 sequence is 14 residues long. The CDR3 DNA is TGCAGTGCCCCGACAGGGGAAGTTCACACTGAAGCTTTCTTT. This encodes CSAPTGEVHTEAFF.

A few counts support this clonotype. The chain recombines TRBV5-4 with TRBJ2-6; D is ambiguous. Germline V lookup: CDR1 SGHNT, CDR2 YYREEE (reference sequence). This CDR3 is built from 16 residues. The ends were cut back, 4 bases at V and 0 bases at J, with 11 bases in the middle. CDR3 sequence (DNA): TGTGCCAGCAGCGGGCGGCAGATCTCTGGGGCCAACGTCCTGACTTTC. As protein: CASSGRQISGANVLTF.

This clonotype was observed a handful of times. The chain couples TRBV30 to TRBJ1-5, with D perhaps TRBD1 (6 bases). Trimming shortened V by 4 bases and J by 4 bases, and 11 bases separated the two germline ends. Germline values: CDR1 GTSNPN, CDR2 SVGIG (reference sequence). This CDR3 contains 13 residues. CDR3 sequence reads: CAWKGDGNQPQHF. CDR3 nucleotide sequence: TGTGCCTGGAAGGGGGACGGGAATCAGCCCCAGCATTTT.

The chain joins TRBV5-1 to TRBJ2-5; no definite D call. Trimming took 5 bases from V and 5 from J, leaving 13 bases between them. Germline V CDR1 and CDR2: SGHRS, YFSETQ. The CDR3 runs 13 residues. The CDR3 loop is CASSRPEKETQYF. The CDR3 DNA is TGCGCCAGCAGTCGACCCGAGAAGGAGACCCAGTACTTC.

In this sample, this clonotype turned up a few times. The genes are TRBV7-9 and TRBJ2-1; 12 bases align to TRBD1. V was clipped by 3 bases and J by 8 bases; unmatched bases: 5. CDR3 length equals 15 residues. The germline V gene has CDR1 SEHNR and CDR2 FQNEAQ (reference sequence). Here the CDR3 reads CASSLGQGARDEQFF. As DNA, the CDR3 is TGTGCCAGCAGCTTGGGACAGGGGGCGCGGGATGAGCAGTTCTTC.

V and J are TRBV5-1 and TRBJ2-2, with D uncertain. V shed 1 base and J shed 4 bases, with 8 bases lying between them. This CDR3 is built from 14 residues. Germline V gene sequence: CDR1 SGHRS, CDR2 YFSETQ. The CDR3 sequence: CASSLPQSTGELFF. The CDR3 region has the DNA TGCGCCAGCAGCTTGCCCCAGAGCACCGGGGAGCTGTTTTTT.

V is TRBV29-1 and J is TRBJ1-1, with 8 bases matching TRBD1. This CDR3 spans 12 amino acids. The ends lost 7 bases at V and 5 bases at J; junction bases unmatched: 6. CDR1 and CDR2 (germline): SQVTM, ANQGSEA. Written as DNA, the CDR3 is TGCAGCGATTTGACAGGGGAAACTGAAGCTTTCTTT. Protein: CSDLTGETEAFF.

There are a few counts of this clonotype. The chain recombines TRBV20-1 with TRBJ1-6; 8 bases agree with TRBD1. The V gene end was trimmed by 5 bases and the J gene end by 8 bases; junction bases not matched to a gene: 5. The CDR3 has 13 residues. Germline V gives CDR1 DFQATT, CDR2 SNEGSKA (reference sequence). CDR3 sequence: CSAPQGADSPLHF. The CDR3 DNA is TGCAGTGCTCCTCAGGGGGCTGATTCACCCCTCCACTTT.

This clonotype was recorded many times. This sequence joins TRBV19 and TRBJ1-4; maybe TRBD1 (5 bases). Trimming shortened V by 7 bases and J by 6 bases, and 12 bases separated the two germline ends. The CDR3 has 13 residues. Germline values: CDR1 LNHDA, CDR2 SQIVND (reference sequence). CDR3 sequence: CASTQGEDEKLFF. The DNA of the CDR3 is TGTGCCAGTACTCAGGGTGAGGATGAAAAACTGTTTTTT.

The rearrangement joins TRBV3-1 to TRBJ2-2; TRBD1 matches 7 bases. Per germline, CDR1 LGHDT and CDR2 YNNKEL (reference sequence). J was trimmed by 0 bases and V by 5 bases; bases with no gene match: 6. This CDR3 is 16 amino acids long. In DNA form, the CDR3 reads TGTGCCAGCAGCGCCTACAGGGGAACGAACACCGGGGAGCTGTTTTTT. Protein: CASSAYRGTNTGELFF.